This T cell receptor (beta chain) was recovered during a study of cytomegalovirus exposure and HLA in healthy donors. Broader study findings: Altogether, 170 or so TCR beta chains were recorded as cytomegalovirus-associated. In a later analysis, V- and J-gene trimming of beta chains associated with a DCLRE1C missense variant, replicated independently. In presence/absence analyses, roughly uniform sequencing depth across donors was assumed. Earlier findings revealed that most TCR beta V segments proved productive either about 87% or about 30% of the time.

This clone appeared a few times. What it binds is unknown. The length of the CDR3 is 13 residues. The V gene's germline CDR1 is SGHTA and CDR2 FQGNSA. After removal of 10 bases from V and 5 bases from J, the junction contained 8 bases not matched to a gene. Primers: 60 Vbeta forward and 13 Jbeta reverse. Using immunoSEQ multiplex PCR, the repertoire was profiled, and TCRdb retains in-frame clones only, with some absent. The repertoire has fewer than 200,000 clones, more than 60% of them found once; the top ten carry 4% to 5.5%. This chain links TRBV7-2 with TRBJ2-3; TRBD2 matches at 8 bases. The origin of this receptor is a male donor in good health and CMV-seronegative. Sequencing was carried out using PBMCs. CDR3 sequence (DNA): TGTGCCATAGAACCAAGCGGGGGAGATACGCAGTATTTT. Protein: CAIEPSGGDTQYF.